What follows describes a single T cell receptor beta chain. As yet, its antigen is unknown. This entry belongs to a study of cytomegalovirus exposure and HLA in healthy donors. V lost 5 bases, J lost 4 bases, and 12 bases lay in between. The CDR3 runs to 14 residues. Germline V CDR1 and CDR2: MDHEN, SYDVKM. PCR was performed using 60 Vbeta and 13 Jbeta primers. Only in-frame clones appear in the TCRdb table, and some are missing; sequencing was by immunoSEQ multiplex PCR. This sample has over 95,000 clones, with about 77% found just once. Study-level points and caveats: For most TCR sequences rarity was the rule, although some public TCRs occurred in many donors. A missense variant in DCLRE1C was later tied to TCR beta V- and J-gene trimming.

Sequenced: PBMCs. This TCR was sampled from a man in his forties in good health and CMV-seronegative. This rearrangement joins TRBV28 to TRBJ2-1; tentative D call: TRBD2 (6 bases). CDR3 nucleotide sequence: TGTGCCAGCAGTATTAGCGGATATTACAATGAGCAGTTCTTC. Translated, it gives CASSISGYYNEQFF.